This TCR beta chain was obtained from a study of cytomegalovirus exposure and HLA in healthy donors. Primers: 60 Vbeta forward and 13 Jbeta reverse. Method: immunoSEQ multiplex PCR; TCRdb's copy keeps in-frame clones and lacks some. The table includes some 240,000 clones, around four fifths detected once. This clone was seen a few times. The receptor was derived from a male donor in good health and CMV-seronegative. The specimen was PBMCs.

The CDR3 sequence: CASSPLDRRDTIYF. The CDR3 nucleotides are TGTGCCAGCAGTCCATTGGACAGGAGAGACACCATATATTTT. The V gene is TRBV7-9, the J gene TRBJ1-3; TRBD1 agrees at 7 bases. This CDR3 spans 14 amino acids. Germline CDR1 is SEHNR and CDR2 is FQNEAQ (reference sequence). The junction had 10 bases not matched to a gene; V was cut back by 6 bases and J by 8 bases.